The 16 T cell receptor beta chains in this list originate from one sample, sequenced in a study of response to subunit inactivated influenza vaccine. A single record per CDR3 protein comes from TCRdb applying MiXCR to the RT-PCR reads. The sample lists under 550,000 distinct CDR3 sequences, 7.6% seen once, with 13% in the top ten. Sequencing used PBMCs from blood, obtained roughly 24 months after vaccination. All receptors come from a man in his fifties or sixties who received an inactivated influenza vaccine.

The table lists this clonotype with a few counts. This rearrangement joins TRBV4-3 to TRBJ1-1, with D uncertain. V lost 4 bases, J lost 4 bases, and 16 bases lay in between. Germline V gene data show CDR1 as LGHNA and CDR2 as YSLEER. This CDR3 has 15 amino acids. The CDR3 sequence: CASSLDEIGSTEAFF. As DNA, the CDR3 is TGCGCCAGCAGCCTAGACGAAATAGGAAGCACTGAAGCTTTCTTT.

This clonotype was found many times. The chain joins TRBV12-3 or TRBV12-4 to TRBJ1-2; a weak D match, TRBD1 (5 bases). The CDR3 is made up of 13 amino acids. V gave up 3 bases and J gave up 6 bases, with 11 bases separating them. As DNA, the CDR3 is TGTGCCAGCAGTTTTCAGGGCGGCCATGGCTACACCTTC. Amino acid sequence: CASSFQGGHGYTF.

This clonotype was recorded a few times. V and J are TRBV4-2 and TRBJ2-7; no reliable D call. V was shortened by 0 bases and J by 2 bases, with 11 bases between the two germline ends. Germline values: CDR1 LGHNA, CDR2 YNFKEQ. This CDR3 is 15 amino acids long. CDR3 nucleotides: TGTGCCAGCAGCCAAGAACAGACTTTAACCTACGAGCAGTACTTC. Its translation is CASSQEQTLTYEQYF.

This clonotype was recorded at least ten times. The chain recombines TRBV29-1 with TRBJ1-2; D unclear. V lost 5 bases, J lost 8 bases, and 15 bases lay in between. CDR1 SQVTM and CDR2 ANQGSEA come from the germline V gene. The CDR3 sequence is 12 residues long. The CDR3 bases are TGCAGCGTTCAGCCGACGACGGGAGGCTACACCTTC. It yields the protein CSVQPTTGGYTF.

The rearrangement joins TRBV20-1 to TRBJ1-2; possibly TRBD1 for D (6 bases). The CDR3 loop spans 13 amino acids. V lost 6 bases and J lost 0, with 11 bases in between. Per the germline V gene, CDR1 is DFQATT and CDR2 is SNEGSKA (reference sequence). The CDR3 sequence is CSALDSTNYGYTF. CDR3 sequence (DNA): TGCAGTGCCTTGGACAGTACTAACTATGGCTACACCTTC.

This clonotype was recorded many times. This chain uses TRBV20-1 with TRBJ2-5; D uncertain. V lost 3 bases, J lost 3 bases, and 11 bases lay in between. Germline V gives CDR1 DFQATT, CDR2 SNEGSKA (reference sequence). This CDR3 is built from 13 residues. CDR3: CSASASAEETQYF. The CDR3, as DNA: TGCAGTGCTAGTGCGTCAGCTGAAGAGACCCAGTACTTC.

This clonotype was picked up many times. The chain joins TRBV28 to TRBJ2-1; D gene unclear. Germline assignment: CDR1 MDHEN and CDR2 SYDVKM. The germline V and J ends were trimmed by 8 bases and 1 base, with 9 bases remaining between them. CDR3 size: 13 residues. CDR3 DNA: TGTGCCAGCGAGACGCCGTCCTACAATGAGCAGTTCTTC. Translation: CASETPSYNEQFF. Full variable domain (missing parts from reference TRBV28 and TRBJ2-1): DVKVTQSSRYLVKRTGEKVFLECVQDMDHENMFWYRQDPGLGLRLIYFSYDVKMKEKGDIPEGYSVSREKKERFSLILESASTNQTSMYLCASETPSYNEQFFGPGTRLTVL.

The chain links TRBV15 to TRBJ2-5; no firm D call. The germline V and J ends were trimmed by 0 bases and 2 bases, with 7 bases remaining between them. CDR3 size: 14 residues. CDR1 is LNHNV, CDR2 YYDKDF, per germline (reference sequence). The CDR3: CATSRDQHQETQYF. The CDR3 nucleotides read TGTGCCACCAGCAGAGATCAGCATCAAGAGACCCAGTACTTC.

This clonotype was detected a few times. This chain joins TRBV29-1 and TRBJ2-3; D is perhaps TRBD1 or TRBD2 (7 bases each). This CDR3 has 13 residues. CDR1 and CDR2 (germline): SQVTM, ANQGSEA. V shed 6 bases and J shed 2 bases, with 12 bases lying between them. The CDR3 sequence: CSVRGGFTDTQYF. CDR3 coding DNA: TGCAGCGTCAGGGGGGGCTTCACAGATACGCAGTATTTT.

The V call is TRBV20-1, the J call TRBJ2-7; TRBD2 matches at 8 bases. V lost 4 bases and J lost 2; bases outside the gene matches: 10. There are 15 residues in the CDR3. The germline gives CDR1 DFQATT, CDR2 SNEGSKA (reference sequence). CDR3 region: CSAKSGRAITYEQYF. The CDR3 DNA reads TGCAGTGCTAAAAGCGGGAGAGCCATAACCTACGAGCAGTACTTC.

The chain recombines TRBV2 with TRBJ1-5; TRBD1 aligns across 8 bases. The CDR3 covers 15 residues. The germline V gene has CDR1 SNHLY and CDR2 FYNNEI. V dropped 6 bases and J dropped 3; count of bases not matched to a gene: 7. This CDR3 is CASRDRTGPNQPQHF. CDR3 nucleotide sequence: TGTGCCAGCAGAGACCGGACAGGGCCCAATCAGCCCCAGCATTTT.

This clonotype was counted ten times or more. The V call is TRBV28, the J call TRBJ1-2; D call uncertain. V was shortened by 5 bases and J by 6 bases, with 19 bases between the two germline ends. CDR3 length: 15 amino acids. The V gene's germline CDR1 is MDHEN and CDR2 SYDVKM. The CDR3, as DNA: TGTGCCAGCAGTCCCCAGACAATCCGGTTTCATGGCTACACCTTC. Translation: CASSPQTIRFHGYTF.

The sample holds a few counts of this clonotype. This chain joins TRBV5-1 and TRBJ2-1; 8 bases are a match to TRBD2. CDR3 length: 13 residues. V gave up 4 bases and J gave up 5 bases; unmatched junction bases: 2. Per the germline V gene, CDR1 is SGHRS and CDR2 is YFSETQ. The CDR3 DNA sequence: TGCGCCAGCAGCCGGGGGGGCCACAATGAGCAGTTCTTC. It is translated as CASSRGGHNEQFF.

The CDR3 coding sequence is TGTGCCAGCAGCGTTGGGACTAGCGGGCGCACAGATACGCAGTATTTT. Its protein product is CASSVGTSGRTDTQYF. This rearrangement joins TRBV9 to TRBJ2-3; 12 nucleotides match TRBD2. J lost 1 base, V lost 2 bases, and 2 bases had no gene match. Germline V gives CDR1 SGDLS, CDR2 YYNGEE. This CDR3 contains 16 residues.

This clonotype was found many times. The rearrangement joins TRBV20-1 to TRBJ2-7; D gene unclear. The V and J ends lost 5 bases and 0 bases respectively, with 5 bases between them. This CDR3 comprises 11 residues. Germline V gives CDR1 DFQATT, CDR2 SNEGSKA (reference sequence). The CDR3 DNA sequence: TGCAGTGCTGATAACTCCTACGAGCAGTACTTC. It codes for CSADNSYEQYF.

The V call is TRBV9, the J call TRBJ2-7, with 10 positions matching TRBD1. The V gene's germline CDR1 is SGDLS and CDR2 YYNGEE. V lost 3 bases and J lost 6; bases outside the gene matches: 6. This CDR3 contains 14 residues. In DNA form, the CDR3 reads TGTGCCAGCAGCGCCGGGACAGGGGCGGTCGAGCAGTACTTC. This gives the protein CASSAGTGAVEQYF.